This T cell receptor beta chain stems from a study of radiation and T cells in renal cell carcinoma. About the study: Nephrectomy followed 15 Gy stereotactic body radiation by 4 weeks.

Specified time point: baseline pretreatment blood. Indicated treatment: 15 Gy SBRT to primary tumor, nephrectomy 4 weeks later. Produced via immunoSEQ multiplex PCR; TCRdb's table is partial and in-frame only. The sample lists some 150,000 clones; roughly 83% were seen once. With regard to this clone: What it binds is unknown.

Overall study results and limits: Baseline intratumoral clonotype presence is unknown without pretreatment biopsies. From baseline, blood top tumor clonotypes peaked at 2 weeks post-radiation.

Per germline, CDR1 MNHEY and CDR2 SVGAGI. This CDR3 spans 16 amino acids. The germline V and J ends were trimmed by 4 bases and 0 bases, with 10 bases remaining between them. The clonotype was recovered from a woman in her fifties or sixties with renal cell carcinoma. The sequencing used blood, collected from a patient whose treatment included radiotherapy and nephrectomy. V gene TRBV6-5 combines with J gene TRBJ2-6, with D uncertain. In nucleotides, the CDR3 is TGTGCCAGCAGTTTCTCGCCGTCCTCTGGGGCCAACGTCCTGACTTTC. It yields the protein CASSFSPSSGANVLTF.